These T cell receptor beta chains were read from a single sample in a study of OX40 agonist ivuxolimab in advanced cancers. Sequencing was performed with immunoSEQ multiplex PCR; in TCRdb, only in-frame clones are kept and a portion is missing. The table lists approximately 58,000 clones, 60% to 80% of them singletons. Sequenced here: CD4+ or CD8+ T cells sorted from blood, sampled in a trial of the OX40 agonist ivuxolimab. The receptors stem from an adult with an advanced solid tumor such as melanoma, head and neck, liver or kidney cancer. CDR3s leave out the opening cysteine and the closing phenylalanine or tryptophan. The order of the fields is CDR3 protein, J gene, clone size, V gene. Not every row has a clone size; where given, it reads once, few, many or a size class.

CDR3: ASSLTGQTYGYT
J: TRBJ1-2
size: .
V: TRBV5-1

CDR3: ASSLDPSRQPQH
J: TRBJ1-5
size: .
V: TRBV7-2

CDR3: ASSLVRGRDEKLF
J: TRBJ1-4
size: few
V: TRBV7-2

CDR3: ATSARVDSPLH
J: TRBJ1-6
size: .
V: TRBV15

CDR3: ASSLDRSIGANVLT
J: TRBJ2-6
size: .
V: TRBV5-1

CDR3: ASSRTGTSGGRLETQY
J: TRBJ2-5
size: .
V: TRBV7-2

CDR3: ASSENYGYT
J: TRBJ1-2
size: .
V: TRBV2

CDR3: ASSPRDENEKLF
J: TRBJ1-4
size: .
V: TRBV18

CDR3: SDRQGASTDTQY
J: TRBJ2-3
size: few
V: TRBV29-1

CDR3: ASSWTDNQPQH
J: TRBJ1-5
size: .
V: TRBV7-2

CDR3: ASSFEEGQPQH
J: TRBJ1-5
size: .
V: TRBV6-4

CDR3: ASSYGEGEQY
J: TRBJ2-7
size: medium-sized
V: TRBV6-5

CDR3: ASSYRPPGTSGQETQY
J: TRBJ2-5
size: .
V: TRBV11-2

CDR3: ASSYGRWTYEQY
J: TRBJ2-7
size: .
V: TRBV6-5

CDR3: ASRSGPGGSDTQY
J: TRBJ2-3
size: .
V: TRBV5-1

CDR3: ASSEGALNSGANVLT
J: TRBJ2-6
size: once
V: TRBV7-3

CDR3: ASSPHSASPPLH
J: TRBJ1-6
size: .
V: TRBV28

CDR3: SVDRGRIDTQY
J: TRBJ2-3
size: .
V: TRBV29-1

CDR3: ASKEDGWADTQY
J: TRBJ2-3
size: .
V: TRBV28

CDR3: ASSGTGDREQF
J: TRBJ2-1
size: .
V: TRBV5-6

CDR3: ASSVGTGGWQPQH
J: TRBJ1-5
size: .
V: TRBV7-8

CDR3: ASSLDLTADEQY
J: TRBJ2-7
size: .
V: TRBV7-2

CDR3: ASSGGVGSNYGYT
J: TRBJ1-2
size: .
V: TRBV5-1

CDR3: ASSFDRGRDEQY
J: TRBJ2-7
size: .
V: TRBV5-4

CDR3: ASSAVDRFYGYT
J: TRBJ1-2
size: .
V: TRBV5-4

CDR3: ASSDRRRDLYGNQPQH
J: TRBJ1-5
size: .
V: TRBV6-4